This is a list of T cell receptor beta chains from one sample in a study of cytomegalovirus exposure and HLA in healthy donors. TCRdb keeps only in-frame clones here, not all; method: immunoSEQ multiplex PCR. This table holds roughly 75,000 clones. The sequencing sample was made of PBMCs. These receptor sequences come from a middle-aged man in good health and CMV-seronegative. CDR3s include the opening cysteine and the closing phenylalanine or tryptophan. Each record gives: J gene, V gene, D gene, CDR3 DNA, CDR3 protein. D genes are given only for firm matches.

TRBJ1-2 TRBV6-1 . TGTGCCAGCAGCCCAGAGACGCGGGGGTATGGCTACACCTTC CASSPETRGYGYTF
TRBJ1-2 TRBV30 TRBD1 TGTGCCTCGGACAGGGGCGGGTATGGCTACACCTTC CASDRGGYGYTF
TRBJ1-5 TRBV12-5 . TGTGCTAGCCAGGGAAATAGCAATCAGCCCCAGCATTTT CASQGNSNQPQHF
TRBJ2-7 TRBV10-2 TRBD1 TGCGCCAGCAGCCCTGCGGACAGGGGGAAGTTAAACGAGCAGTACTTC CASSPADRGKLNEQYF
TRBJ1-5 TRBV19 . TGTGCCAGTACGATTCCGGGGGTCCATCAGCCCCAGCATTTT CASTIPGVHQPQHF
TRBJ1-1 TRBV19 TRBD1 TGTGCCAGTAGTTCAGGGGGTTCGAACACTGAAGCTTTCTTT CASSSGGSNTEAFF
TRBJ2-1 TRBV7-6 TRBD2 TGTGCCAGCAGCTTGGCGGGGGAAAACAATGAGCAGTTCTTC CASSLAGENNEQFF
TRBJ2-7 TRBV5-1 TRBD2 TGCGCCAGCAGCTCAACTAGCGGGAGCTGGTACTTC CASSSTSGSWYF
TRBJ1-5 TRBV19 TRBD1 TGTGCCAGCCAGACAGGGGGTGGCAATCAGCCCCAGCATTTT CASQTGGGNQPQHF
TRBJ1-1 TRBV29-1 . TGCAGCGTTGTGGGGGGCACTGAAGCTTTCTTT CSVVGGTEAFF
TRBJ2-7 TRBV4-3 TRBD1 TGCGCCAGCAGCCAGGCCGGGACAGGGGACTACGAGCAGTACTTC CASSQAGTGDYEQYF
TRBJ2-1 TRBV7-2 . TGTGCCAGCGGGCGCGGGATTGGGTACAATGAGCAGTTCTTC CASGRGIGYNEQFF
TRBJ2-7 TRBV7-2 . TGTGCCAGCAGCACAGGCGAAGTTGAGGCGGGGGAGCAGTACTTC CASSTGEVEAGEQYF
TRBJ2-2 TRBV4-3 . TGCGCCAGCAGCCACGAGACCGGGGAGCTGTTTTTT CASSHETGELFF
TRBJ2-7 TRBV6-1 TRBD1 TGTGCCAGCACAAAGACAGGGGGCTATCACGAGCAGTACTTC CASTKTGGYHEQYF
TRBJ2-5 TRBV25-1 TRBD2 TGTGCCAGCAGTGAAAAGGTAGCGGGAGGGCGGGAGACCCAGTACTTC CASSEKVAGGRETQYF
TRBJ1-5 TRBV18 TRBD1 TGTGCCAGCTCACCACTAGGGACAGGGGATCAGCCCCAGCATTTT CASSPLGTGDQPQHF
TRBJ2-3 TRBV7-8 . TGTGCCAGCAGCTTAGTTGAGGGGGGGCAGCAAGATACGCAGTATTTT CASSLVEGGQQDTQYF